Listed here are 6 T cell receptor beta chains from one sample, sequenced in a study of breast tumors, draining lymph nodes, adjacent tissues. Samples came from axillary lymph nodes draining the breast cancer. One entry per CDR3 protein, called by TCRdb with MiXCR from the multiplex PCR reads. The table has about 110,000 distinct CDR3 sequences, less than 40% seen once; the top ten hold about 6%. The sample taken for sequencing was axillary lymph node tissue. These receptors were taken from a female donor with breast cancer. Some clones in this sample may be carry-over from other donors' samples.

The chain links TRBV7-9 to TRBJ2-7; maybe TRBD2 (5 bases). Between the trimmed V and J ends, which lost 5 bases and 6 bases, there was a span of 20 bases. The CDR3 is 15 amino acids. Germline assignment: CDR1 SEHNR and CDR2 FQNEAQ (reference sequence). The CDR3 loop reads CASSDRHLGECEQYF. The CDR3 DNA is TGTGCCAGCAGCGATCGACACCTCGGGGAGTGCGAGCAGTACTTC.

In this sample, this clonotype turned up many times. V usage is TRBV20-1 and J usage is TRBJ1-2, with a tentative D call TRBD1 (5 bases). Trimming took off 0 bases at V and 0 bases at J, with 20 bases between the two ends. This CDR3 contains 18 residues. CDR1 is DFQATT and CDR2 is SNEGSKA in the germline V gene (reference sequence). This CDR3 reads CSARDWGREKSTNYGYTF. CDR3 nucleotides: TGCAGTGCTAGAGATTGGGGCAGGGAGAAGTCAACTAACTATGGCTACACCTTC.

By sample share, this clonotype is medium-sized. The chain links TRBV7-9 to TRBJ2-2; TRBD2 agrees at 7 bases. In germline, CDR1 is SEHNR, CDR2 FQNEAQ (reference sequence). J was trimmed by 4 bases and V by 3 bases; bases with no gene match: 5. CDR3 length equals 15 residues. DNA of the CDR3: TGTGCCAGCAGCTTCGGCGGGGGACCCACCGGGGAGCTGTTTTTT. It translates to CASSFGGGPTGELFF.

In regard to this clonotype: A much larger clone sits a single nucleotide away, making a read error possible. The conserved closing phenylalanine or tryptophan is absent in this CDR3, likely reflecting a read error. The chain joins TRBV19 to TRBJ2-1; 7 bases align to TRBD2. This CDR3 has 16 amino acids. The germline V gene encodes CDR1 LNHDA and CDR2 SQIVND (reference sequence). V lost 3 bases and J lost 3; bases outside the gene matches: 8. The CDR3 protein is CASSIFGRNYYNEQFS. The DNA for the CDR3 is TGTGCCAGTAGTATCTTCGGGAGGAATTACTACAATGAGCAGTTCTCC.

In this sample, this clonotype turned up many times. The chain couples TRBV7-6 to TRBJ1-2, with 12 positions matching TRBD1. The CDR3 length is 18 residues. Germline CDR1 and CDR2: SGHVS and FNYEAQ. J was trimmed by 4 bases and V by 4 bases; bases with no gene match: 13. In DNA form, the CDR3 reads TGTGCCAGCAGCTCAAACCCGGGGACAGGGGGCGGTGGCTATGGCTACACCTTC. This gives the protein CASSSNPGTGGGGYGYTF.

The CDR3 here is CASSRGQGRTDTQYF. In nucleotides, the CDR3 is TGTGCCAGCAGCCGGGGACAGGGCCGCACAGATACGCAGTATTTT. V and J are TRBV5-8 and TRBJ2-3; 9 nucleotides line up with TRBD1. CDR1 and CDR2 from the germline V gene are SGHTS and YDEGEE. With V trimmed by 4 bases and J by 1 base, 4 bases remained unmatched. This CDR3 comprises 15 residues.